This T cell receptor (beta chain) was documented in a study of radiotherapy plus CTLA-4 blockade in lung cancer. From germline, CDR1 is SGHDN and CDR2 FVKESK. The CDR3 has 17 residues. Unmatched junction bases numbered 8, after V lost 1 base and J lost 3 bases. Method: immunoSEQ multiplex PCR; TCRdb's copy keeps in-frame clones and lacks some. In the table there are more than 95,000 clones, roughly 74% of which are singletons. The TCR comes from a human donor with non-small cell lung cancer who had a partial response to radiotherapy plus ipilimumab. Some clones in this sample may be carry-over from other donors' samples. The sequences come from peripheral blood, collected from a patient treated with radiotherapy plus ipilimumab. V usage is TRBV14 and J usage is TRBJ2-2; 7 nucleotides agree with TRBD2. In DNA, the CDR3 is TGTGCCAGCAGCCAAGGTCTGACTAGCTTGGACACCGGGGAGCTGTTTTTT. Amino acid sequence: CASSQGLTSLDTGELFF.